A selection of T cell receptor beta chains follows, all from one sample in a study of cytomegalovirus exposure and HLA in healthy donors. Method: immunoSEQ multiplex PCR; TCRdb's copy keeps in-frame clones and lacks some. The table shows roughly 150,000 clones, with approximately 86% occurring only once. The specimen was PBMCs. The origin of the receptors is a woman in her forties or fifties in good health and CMV-seropositive. The CDR3 runs from the conserved cysteine through the conserved F or W. The order of the fields is V gene, J gene, CDR3 protein.

TRBV12-5	TRBJ1-6	CASGLGQTRNSPLHF
TRBV6-6	TRBJ2-7	CASSRQGSGSYEQYF
TRBV2	TRBJ1-5	CASKRQGTNQPQHF
TRBV7-9	TRBJ1-5	CASSFGQVNQPQHF
TRBV25-1	TRBJ2-7	CASSEYGAGISYEQYF
TRBV13	TRBJ1-2	CASSLDRYGYTF
TRBV5-5	TRBJ1-6	CASSPTGVRTYNSPLHF
TRBV9	TRBJ1-1	CASSAPEKGVTEAFF
TRBV5-1	TRBJ2-7	CASSSSGGTYEQYF
TRBV7-2	TRBJ2-7	CASSLAELAGGYEQYF
TRBV5-4	TRBJ1-1	CASSLRQANTEAFF
TRBV7-2	TRBJ1-2	CASSQQQLYGYTF
TRBV7-9	TRBJ2-4	CASSLNRFTERRGNIQYF
TRBV7-3	TRBJ2-3	CASSLAGLGTDTQYF
TRBV19	TRBJ1-6	CASSYRQSNSPLHF
TRBV7-6	TRBJ2-6	CASSSNPRTGIMSGANVLTF
TRBV2	TRBJ1-6	CASSGPQGTGSPLHF
TRBV27	TRBJ2-5	CASSPRAGTQYF
TRBV4-2	TRBJ1-4	CASSQDPRGGEKLFF
TRBV6-1	TRBJ2-7	CASSVSGTVYEQYF